This T cell receptor (beta chain) was identified in a study of cytomegalovirus exposure and HLA in healthy donors. Study-wide results and limits: Reportedly, diagnosis of cytomegalovirus status by the classifier showed high specificity and sensitivity. Among donors in an Asian-associated ancestry cluster, a later analysis reportedly found fewer N-insertions than the approximately 700-donor mean. About 87% or about 30% of the time was how often most TCR beta V segments were productive, according to an earlier analysis.

A remark on this clone: Its antigen remains unknown.

Trimming cost V 3 bases and J 4 bases, with 18 bases left between them. The CDR3 length is 16 residues. CDR1 LNHDA and CDR2 SQIVND come from the germline V gene (reference sequence). PCR amplification relied on 60 Vbeta primers (plus 13 Jbeta primers). TCRdb keeps only in-frame clones here, not all; method: immunoSEQ multiplex PCR. The sample includes approximately 150,000 clones, over 60% of them seen just once. The sequenced sample was PBMCs. This clonotype was obtained from a male donor in good health and CMV-seronegative. The rearrangement links TRBV19 to TRBJ1-2; D may be TRBD1 (5 bases). CDR3 protein: CASSIVGARGAYGYTF. The CDR3 region has the DNA TGTGCCAGTAGTATTGTAGGGGCGCGGGGTGCCTATGGCTACACCTTC.